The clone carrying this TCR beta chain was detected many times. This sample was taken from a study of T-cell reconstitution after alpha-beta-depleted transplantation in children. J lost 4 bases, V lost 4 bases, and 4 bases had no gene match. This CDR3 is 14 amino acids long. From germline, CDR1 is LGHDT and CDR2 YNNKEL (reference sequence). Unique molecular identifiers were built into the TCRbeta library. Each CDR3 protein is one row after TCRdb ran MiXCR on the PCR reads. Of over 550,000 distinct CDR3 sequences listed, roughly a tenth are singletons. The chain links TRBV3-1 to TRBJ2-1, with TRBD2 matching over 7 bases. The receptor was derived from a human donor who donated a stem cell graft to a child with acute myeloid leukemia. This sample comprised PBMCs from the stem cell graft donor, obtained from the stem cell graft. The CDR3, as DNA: TGTGCCAGCAGCCGGAGCGGGATTTACAATGAGCAGTTCTTC. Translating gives CASSRSGIYNEQFF.